Each of the 6 T cell receptor beta chains below was sequenced from the same sample in a study of T cells after posttransplantation cyclophosphamide (dated by TCRdb to about 2016). Libraries came from the immunoSEQ multiplex PCR assay. TCRdb holds this immuneACCESS table with in-frame rearrangements only. Some clones are missing; in checked studies, unresolved V genes explain under half, and the rest has no known cause. This sample gives approximately 21,000 clones in total; 80% to 90% of them show up just once. Jointly, the top ten make up less than 2.5% of the sample. The control cohort consisted of around twelve patients who had myeloablative marrow transplants with methotrexate plus a calcineurin inhibitor and who were sampled 1 year after transplant. Sequencing used PBMCs, obtained 362 days after allogeneic stem cell transplant with calcineurin inhibitor and methotrexate. These receptor sequences come from a female patient between 30 and 45 years old who received an allogeneic stem cell transplant from an unrelated donor, was CMV-positive, and had acute and chronic GVHD. In patients who had a transplant, some T cells may come from the graft donor.

The rearrangement joins TRBV30 to TRBJ2-3; TRBD2 aligns across 8 bases. The V segment lost 2 bases and the J segment 6 bases; nucleotides outside the gene matches: 10. CDR1 GTSNPN and CDR2 SVGIG come from the germline V gene (reference sequence). The CDR3 is 15 amino acids. CDR3 protein: CAWSPRGGGSDTQYF. CDR3 coding DNA: TGTGCCTGGAGTCCTCGGGGCGGGGGGTCGGATACGCAGTATTTT.

The chain couples TRBV29-1 to TRBJ1-1; D is unclear. The CDR3 is 15 residues long. Trimming took 4 bases from V and 0 from J, leaving 15 bases between them. Germline loops: CDR1 SQVTM, CDR2 ANQGSEA. The CDR3 is CSVGSSGFMNTEAFF. For the CDR3, the DNA is TGCAGCGTTGGATCGTCGGGATTCATGAACACTGAAGCTTTCTTT.

The chain couples TRBV5-1 to TRBJ1-1; no reliable D call. The germline gives CDR1 SGHRS, CDR2 YFSETQ. V shed 4 bases and J shed 11 bases, with 15 bases lying between them. CDR3 length equals 12 residues. CDR3 DNA: TGCGCCAGCAGCCTGGGCACCGGGGTTGCTTTCTTT. Amino acids: CASSLGTGVAFF. The full variable domain, completed using reference TRBV5-1 and TRBJ1-1, is KAGVTQTPRYLIKTRGQQVTLSCSPISGHRSVSWYQQTPGQGLQFLFEYFSETQRNKGNFPGRFSGRQFSNSRSEMNVSTLELGDSALYLCASSLGTGVAFFGQGTRLTVV.

The CDR3 DNA is TGTGCCAGCTCAACGGGACAGGGGGAGTATGGCTACACCTTC. Its protein is CASSTGQGEYGYTF. J is TRBJ1-2 and V is TRBV18; 11 positions match TRBD1. Germline V gene data show CDR1 as KGHSH and CDR2 as LQKENI. V lost 5 bases to trimming and J lost 5 bases; unmatched junction nucleotides: 4. The CDR3 has 14 residues.

The chain joins TRBV13 to TRBJ2-7; 11 bases are shared with TRBD2. V was pared by 5 bases and J by 6 bases, with 15 bases of the junction left unmatched. The CDR3 runs 17 residues. CDR1 and CDR2 (germline): PRHDT, FYEKMQ (reference sequence). For the CDR3, the DNA is TGTGCCAGCAGCATACTAGCGGGAGAGGACACCACTGGCGAGCAGTACTTC. Amino acid sequence: CASSILAGEDTTGEQYF. Combining the CDR3 with reference TRBV13 and TRBJ2-7 gives the whole variable domain AAGVIQSPRHLIKEKRETATLKCYPIPRHDTVYWYQQGPGQDPQFLISFYEKMQSDKGSIPDRFSAQQFSDYHSELNMSSLELGDSALYFCASSILAGEDTTGEQYFGPGTRLTVT.

This chain links TRBV28 with TRBJ2-7; 9 bases map to TRBD1. V shed 7 bases, J shed 2 bases, and the junction held 3 bases outside the gene matches. The V gene's germline CDR1 is MDHEN and CDR2 SYDVKM. The CDR3 has 13 residues. CDR3 loop: CASTDRGPYEQYF. CDR3 nucleotides: TGTGCCAGCACGGACAGGGGACCCTACGAGCAGTACTTC.